One sample yielded the 21 T cell receptor beta chains listed below, sequenced in a study of regulatory T cells in long-lasting Graves disease. CDR3-region Arm-PCR and iRepertoire HTBI primers produced the TCR beta libraries. MiXCR was run by TCRdb on the multiplex PCR reads, yielding one entry per CDR3 protein. The table shows around 500,000 distinct CDR3 sequences, with roughly a sixth occurring only once. Time point denoted: newly diagnosed GD, antithyroid drugs for less than 3 months. The TCR library was prepared using RNA isolated from PBMCs. These same data were also listed under a study on T cells in Graves' hyperthyroidism and ophthalmopathy.

The material was peripheral blood mononuclear cells (PBMCs), obtained at new diagnosis, from a patient treated with antithyroid drugs. The receptor source for this set is a woman aged 35 to 59 with Graves disease.

V gene TRBV28 combines with J gene TRBJ2-7, with unresolved D. The CDR3 spans 12 residues. CDR1 MDHEN and CDR2 SYDVKM come from the germline V gene. The V gene lost 6 bases and the J gene lost 0 bases, with 6 bases spanning the gap. The CDR3 is CASSRCSYEQYF. The CDR3 DNA reads TGTGCCAGCAGCCGATGCTCCTACGAGCAGTACTTC.

This clonotype was counted many times. The chain uses TRBV11-2 and TRBJ2-1, with D tentatively TRBD1 or TRBD2 (6 bases each). Germline V lookup: CDR1 SGHAT, CDR2 FQNNGV. This CDR3 has 17 amino acids. V lost 0 bases and J 5 bases, leaving 17 bases between the germline ends. The CDR3 sequence: CASSLDRRGRGDNEQFF. The CDR3 DNA is TGTGCCAGCAGCTTAGATCGAAGGGGAAGGGGGGACAATGAGCAGTTCTTC. The full variable domain, rest sourced from reference TRBV11-2 and TRBJ2-1, is EAGVAQSPRYKIIEKRQSVAFWCNPISGHATLYWYQQILGQGPKLLIQFQNNGVVDDSQLPKDRFSAERLKGVDSTLKIQPAKLEDSAVYLCASSLDRRGRGDNEQFFGPGTRLTVL.

This clonotype was seen many times. The J gene is TRBJ1-5, the V gene TRBV2; the D is unclear. V was pared by 6 bases and J by 1 base, with 16 bases between. The CDR3 length is 16 residues. Germline CDR1 reads SNHLY; CDR2 reads FYNNEI. CDR3 bases: TGTGCCAGCAGCCCCGGGAGGGCGCGAAGCAATCAGCCCCAGCATTTT. Translated, it gives CASSPGRARSNQPQHF. The variable domain in full, with the rest retrieved from reference TRBV2 and TRBJ1-5, is EPEVTQTPSHQVTQMGQEVILRCVPISNHLYFYWYRQILGQKVEFLVSFYNNEISEKSEIFDDQFSVERPDGSNFTLKIRSTKLEDSAMYFCASSPGRARSNQPQHFGDGTRLSIL.

This clonotype came up a few times. V usage is TRBV20-1 and J usage is TRBJ1-5, with no clear D. V gave up 5 bases and J gave up 5 bases, with 13 bases separating them. CDR3 length: 13 residues. From germline, CDR1 is DFQATT and CDR2 SNEGSKA (reference sequence). CDR3 residues: CSAPGRSDQPQHF. CDR3 DNA sequence: TGCAGTGCTCCTGGCAGGTCGGATCAGCCCCAGCATTTT.

The table lists this clonotype with many counts. This rearrangement joins TRBV30 to TRBJ1-2; D is perhaps TRBD1 (5 bases). Trimming pared 5 bases from V and 2 bases from J, leaving 18 bases between. This CDR3 has 15 amino acids. Germline-derived CDR1 and CDR2 are GTSNPN and SVGIG (reference sequence). CDR3 loop: CAWEGRPPTNYGYTF. In DNA form, the CDR3 reads TGTGCCTGGGAGGGACGGCCACCGACCAACTATGGCTACACCTTC.

This clonotype was counted many times. At one end, the junction sequence differs from germline, possibly due to a read error. This rearrangement joins TRBV5-1 to TRBJ1-1; D ambiguous. The CDR3 runs 14 residues. CDR1 and CDR2 from the germline V gene are SGHRS and YFSETQ. CDR3 DNA: TGTGCCAGCAGCTTGGAGGGAATGAACACTGAAGCTTTCTTT. It encodes CASSLEGMNTEAFF.

This clonotype was picked up many times. The rearrangement links TRBV6-1 to TRBJ1-5, with TRBD1 as a possible D gene (6 bases). This CDR3 comprises 15 residues. Germline CDR1 is MNHNS and CDR2 is SASEGT. V was cut by 2 bases and J by 3 bases, with 11 bases left in between. For the CDR3, the DNA is TGTGCCAGCAGTGAAAGGACAGTCCCCAATCAGCCCCAGCATTTT. Translating gives CASSERTVPNQPQHF.

The chain recombines TRBV28 with TRBJ2-2; 8 bases match TRBD2. V was clipped by 3 bases and J by 5 bases; unmatched bases: 2. CDR1 is MDHEN, CDR2 SYDVKM, per germline. CDR3 length: 14 amino acids. The CDR3 is CASSFSGVTGELFF. The CDR3 DNA reads TGTGCCAGCAGTTTTAGCGGGGTGACCGGGGAGCTGTTTTTT.

This clonotype was counted at least ten times. The V gene is TRBV24-1, the J gene TRBJ1-5; 8 bases map to TRBD1. The CDR3 has 16 amino acids. The germline V gene has CDR1 KGHDR and CDR2 SFDVKD. Germline trimming cut 2 bases from V and 6 bases from J; bases unmatched to any gene: 8. As DNA, the CDR3 is TGTGCCACCAGTGATTCGATATCAGGGGGCACTCAGCCCCAGCATTTT. Translation gives CATSDSISGGTQPQHF.

A note on this clonotype: The final CDR3 position lacks the conserved phenylalanine or tryptophan, pointing to a likely read error. The J gene is TRBJ2-1, the V gene TRBV25-1; 11 bases align to TRBD2. V gave up 10 bases and J gave up 5 bases; unmatched junction bases: 7. The germline V gene encodes CDR1 MGHDK and CDR2 SYGVNS. This CDR3 has 14 residues. CDR3 loop: CATVSGGANNEQFY. CDR3 coding DNA: TGTGCCACAGTTAGCGGGGGGGCTAACAATGAGCAGTTCTAC.

This clonotype was counted a few times. The chain has TRBV19 and TRBJ1-1; 8 bases align to TRBD1. This CDR3 contains 13 residues. Germline CDR1 LNHDA, CDR2 SQIVND (reference sequence). V lost 7 bases and J lost 11; bases outside the gene matches: 12. DNA for the CDR3: TGTGCCAGTACCCCACGACAGGGGTTGGGCGCTTTCTTT. It translates to CASTPRQGLGAFF.

This clonotype has at least ten counts. This chain joins TRBV2 and TRBJ1-5; the D is unclear. The germline V and J ends were trimmed by 6 bases and 0 bases, with 9 bases remaining between them. Germline V gene lookup returns CDR1 SNHLY and CDR2 FYNNEI. The CDR3 has 14 amino acids. The CDR3 loop is CASRGPYSNQPQHF. The CDR3 DNA sequence: TGTGCCAGCAGGGGCCCTTATAGCAATCAGCCCCAGCATTTT.

This sequence joins TRBV13 and TRBJ2-7, with TRBD1 identical over 8 bases. J lost 3 bases, V lost 5 bases, and 9 bases had no gene match. The CDR3 covers 15 residues. Germline V CDR1 and CDR2: PRHDT, FYEKMQ (reference sequence). CDR3 amino acids: CASSPRTGLFYEQYF. As DNA, the CDR3 is TGTGCCAGCAGCCCCAGGACAGGGTTGTTCTACGAGCAGTACTTC.

This clonotype came up a few times. The chain has TRBV2 and TRBJ2-1; D is uncertain. The length of the CDR3 is 15 residues. V lost 6 bases and J lost 5, with 17 bases in between. CDR1 is SNHLY and CDR2 is FYNNEI in the germline V gene. For the CDR3, the DNA is TGTGCCAGCAGCCCGAACTCGGACCCCGACAATGAGCAGTTCTTC. Its protein product is CASSPNSDPDNEQFF.

This clonotype was detected ten times or more. The rearrangement joins TRBV12-3 or TRBV12-4 to TRBJ1-1; 7 nucleotides line up with TRBD1. Trimming removed 6 bases from V and 2 bases from J; junction bases left unmatched: 12. The CDR3 loop spans 16 amino acids. CDR3 region: CASSSGIGTANTEAFF. The DNA of the CDR3 is TGTGCCAGCAGCTCTGGGATTGGGACAGCAAACACTGAAGCTTTCTTT.

Turning to this clonotype: A read error may be the cause here, since a much bigger clone is one base away. The genes are TRBV12-3 or TRBV12-4 and TRBJ1-1; no reliable D call. CDR3 length equals 11 residues. CDR3 nucleotide sequence: TGTGCCAGCAGATATGACACTGAAGCTTCCTTT. Its protein product is CASRYDTEASF.

This chain uses TRBV6-1 with TRBJ2-1; 13 nucleotides match TRBD2. The CDR3 totals 15 residues. Looked up from germline, CDR1 is MNHNS and CDR2 is SASEGT. The V and J ends lost 5 bases and 7 bases, in that order; junction bases with no gene match: 5. The CDR3, as DNA: TGTGCCAGCAGTAGGACTAGCGGGGGCGTGAATGAGCAGTTCTTC. Amino acid sequence: CASSRTSGGVNEQFF.

This clonotype occurred many times. The chain couples TRBV11-2 to TRBJ2-4; D may be TRBD2 (6 bases). The CDR3 extends over 13 amino acids. Trimming took off 8 bases at V and 0 bases at J, with 8 bases between the two ends. Looked up from germline, CDR1 is SGHAT and CDR2 is FQNNGV. CDR3 sequence reads: CASRGIAKNIQYF. The CDR3 bases are TGTGCCAGCCGGGGGATAGCCAAAAACATTCAGTACTTC.

At least ten counts were recorded for this clonotype. The chain employs TRBV7-9 and TRBJ2-5; no clear D gene. V was clipped by 4 bases and J by 3 bases, with 6 bases between them. Germline values: CDR1 SEHNR, CDR2 FQNEAQ (reference sequence). The CDR3 covers 12 residues. The CDR3 loop reads CASSSVEETQYF. CDR3 in DNA: TGTGCCAGCAGCTCCGTAGAAGAGACCCAGTACTTC.

A few counts support this clonotype. The chain couples TRBV4-1 to TRBJ2-1; 7 nucleotides match TRBD2. With 1 base clipped from V and 5 bases from J, the junction kept 5 bases outside the gene matches. Germline lookup yields CDR1 MGHRA and CDR2 YSYEKL. This CDR3 has 15 residues. CDR3 protein: CASSQAGGKHNEQFF. CDR3 sequence (DNA): TGCGCCAGCAGCCAAGCGGGGGGAAAACACAATGAGCAGTTCTTC.

The rearrangement links TRBV20-1 to TRBJ1-6; perhaps TRBD1 as D (5 bases). With 7 bases removed from V and 0 bases from J, the gap between germline ends came to 10 bases. Germline loops: CDR1 DFQATT, CDR2 SNEGSKA (reference sequence). The CDR3 has 14 amino acids. For the CDR3, the DNA is TGCAGTGGAGGGACGAGCTCCTATAATTCACCCCTCCACTTT. Translation: CSGGTSSYNSPLHF.